The rows below give T cell receptor beta chains drawn from one sample of a study of cytomegalovirus exposure and HLA in healthy donors. Profiling relied on immunoSEQ multiplex PCR, and the TCRdb table lists in-frame clones only, not all of them. In the table there are about 91,000 clones, roughly 76% of which are singletons. Sample: PBMCs. The receptors come from a female donor in good health and CMV-seronegative. Both conserved end residues are part of each CDR3. Fields, in order: V gene, clone size, J gene, D gene, CDR3 DNA, CDR3 protein. The D gene is left open where the match is weak. For some rows the clone size is stated as once, few or many, or as a class when expanded; others skip it.

V gene: TRBV18; clone size: -; J gene: TRBJ2-7; D gene: -; CDR3 DNA: TGTGCCAGCTCACCACTGGAGGGGATTTACTACGAGCAGTACTTC; CDR3 protein: CASSPLEGIYYEQYF
V gene: TRBV7-2; clone size: few; J gene: TRBJ2-1; D gene: -; CDR3 DNA: TGTGCCAGCAGCTTAGGGAGGGGCGATGAGCAGTTCTTC; CDR3 protein: CASSLGRGDEQFF
V gene: TRBV7-9; clone size: -; J gene: TRBJ1-1; D gene: -; CDR3 DNA: TGTGCCAGCAGCGCCACCCAGACAGGAAGGAACACTGAAGCTTTCTTT; CDR3 protein: CASSATQTGRNTEAFF
V gene: TRBV29-1; clone size: -; J gene: TRBJ2-5; D gene: TRBD2; CDR3 DNA: TGCAGCGTGGTCTTAGCGGGAGGGGAAGAGACCCAGTACTTC; CDR3 protein: CSVVLAGGEETQYF
V gene: TRBV15; clone size: -; J gene: TRBJ2-7; D gene: -; CDR3 DNA: TGTGCCACCAGCACCACGGAGGAGGGGGGAGGGGAGCAGTACTTC; CDR3 protein: CATSTTEEGGGEQYF
V gene: TRBV5-1; clone size: -; J gene: TRBJ2-6; D gene: -; CDR3 DNA: TGCGCCAGCAGCTTGTCTTCTGGGGCCAACGTCCTGACTTTC; CDR3 protein: CASSLSSGANVLTF
V gene: TRBV19; clone size: few; J gene: TRBJ2-7; D gene: -; CDR3 DNA: TGTGCCAGTAGTATGAGGGGAAGGACAGCCTACGAGCAGTACTTC; CDR3 protein: CASSMRGRTAYEQYF
V gene: TRBV7-6; clone size: -; J gene: TRBJ2-7; D gene: -; CDR3 DNA: TGTGCCAGCAGCTTGGGGAGGGGGATTAGCGAGCAGTACTTC; CDR3 protein: CASSLGRGISEQYF
V gene: TRBV6-5; clone size: -; J gene: TRBJ1-2; D gene: TRBD1; CDR3 DNA: TGTGCCAGCAGTTACGGGCAGGGGGCGGGTGGCTACACCTTC; CDR3 protein: CASSYGQGAGGYTF
V gene: TRBV6-5; clone size: few; J gene: TRBJ2-1; D gene: -; CDR3 DNA: TGTGCCAGCAGTTACTCGACTAGTTCCTACAATGAGCAGTTCTTC; CDR3 protein: CASSYSTSSYNEQFF
V gene: TRBV30; clone size: few; J gene: TRBJ1-1; D gene: -; CDR3 DNA: TGTGCCTGGAGTGGAAAGATGGGCAACACTGAAGCTTTCTTT; CDR3 protein: CAWSGKMGNTEAFF
V gene: TRBV14; clone size: -; J gene: TRBJ2-7; D gene: -; CDR3 DNA: TGTGCCAGCAGCCAAGATAGGGGGACCTACGAGCAGTACTTC; CDR3 protein: CASSQDRGTYEQYF
V gene: TRBV6-1; clone size: -; J gene: TRBJ2-7; D gene: TRBD1; CDR3 DNA: TGTGCCAGCAGTGATGGGTTGGGACAGGGCTCCCACGAGCAGTACTTC; CDR3 protein: CASSDGLGQGSHEQYF
V gene: TRBV27; clone size: -; J gene: TRBJ1-5; D gene: -; CDR3 DNA: TGTGCCAGCAGTGCAGGGTCATTATTTCAGCCCCAGCATTTT; CDR3 protein: CASSAGSLFQPQHF
V gene: TRBV27; clone size: -; J gene: TRBJ2-2; D gene: -; CDR3 DNA: TGTGCCAGCAGTCCGCTCAGTTCCGGGGAGCTGTTTTTT; CDR3 protein: CASSPLSSGELFF
V gene: TRBV19; clone size: -; J gene: TRBJ1-5; D gene: -; CDR3 DNA: TGTGCCAGTACCGACGTTTGGGACTTTAGCAATCAGCCCCAGCATTTT; CDR3 protein: CASTDVWDFSNQPQHF
V gene: TRBV7-3; clone size: -; J gene: TRBJ1-1; D gene: -; CDR3 DNA: TGTGCCAGCAGCTTCGCAGGGCGGAACACTGAAGCTTTCTTT; CDR3 protein: CASSFAGRNTEAFF
V gene: TRBV6-1; clone size: -; J gene: TRBJ1-2; D gene: TRBD1; CDR3 DNA: TGTGCCAGCACTCCCGGACAGGCGCTTTTTGGCTACACCTTC; CDR3 protein: CASTPGQALFGYTF
V gene: TRBV30; clone size: -; J gene: TRBJ1-3; D gene: -; CDR3 DNA: TGTGCCTGGACACAGGGTGGTGGAAACACCATATATTTT; CDR3 protein: CAWTQGGGNTIYF
V gene: TRBV5-6; clone size: few; J gene: TRBJ2-7; D gene: -; CDR3 DNA: TGTGCCAGCAGCTTCCCCAGGAAACACGAGCAGTACTTC; CDR3 protein: CASSFPRKHEQYF
V gene: TRBV7-8; clone size: -; J gene: TRBJ1-5; D gene: -; CDR3 DNA: TGTGCCAGCAGCTCGGGACGTTATCCAGGGAGGAATCAGCCCCAGCATTTT; CDR3 protein: CASSSGRYPGRNQPQHF
V gene: TRBV27; clone size: few; J gene: TRBJ1-2; D gene: TRBD1; CDR3 DNA: TGTGCCAGCAGTTTATCTCCCCTGGACAGGGGGCGAGGCTACACCTTC; CDR3 protein: CASSLSPLDRGRGYTF
V gene: TRBV7-9; clone size: -; J gene: TRBJ2-5; D gene: TRBD2; CDR3 DNA: TGTGCCAGCAGGCCACGGGGAGGGAGAGAGACCCAGTACTTC; CDR3 protein: CASRPRGGRETQYF
V gene: TRBV18; clone size: -; J gene: TRBJ1-1; D gene: -; CDR3 DNA: TGTGCCAGCTCACCCCGAGACAGGATGAACACTGAAGCTTTCTTT; CDR3 protein: CASSPRDRMNTEAFF
V gene: TRBV7-8; clone size: -; J gene: TRBJ2-7; D gene: -; CDR3 DNA: TGTGCCAGCAGCTTGCAGGGTATCTTCTACGAGCAGTACTTC; CDR3 protein: CASSLQGIFYEQYF
V gene: TRBV5-4; clone size: few; J gene: TRBJ2-3; D gene: TRBD2; CDR3 DNA: TGTGCCAGCAGCTTGGCTAGCGGGACAGATACGCAGTATTTT; CDR3 protein: CASSLASGTDTQYF
V gene: TRBV10-1; clone size: -; J gene: TRBJ2-7; D gene: TRBD1; CDR3 DNA: TGCGCCAGCAGTGAGTCAGGGGGCGGCTTCGCCGAGCAGTACTTC; CDR3 protein: CASSESGGGFAEQYF
V gene: TRBV6-5; clone size: -; J gene: TRBJ1-2; D gene: TRBD1; CDR3 DNA: TGTGCCAGCAAGGTGGCCCCGGGACAGGACTATGGCTACACCTTC; CDR3 protein: CASKVAPGQDYGYTF
V gene: TRBV5-1; clone size: -; J gene: TRBJ1-2; D gene: -; CDR3 DNA: TGCGCCAGCAGCTTGGATCCCGGAGAGGACTATGGCTACACCTTC; CDR3 protein: CASSLDPGEDYGYTF
V gene: TRBV5-8; clone size: -; J gene: TRBJ2-3; D gene: TRBD2; CDR3 DNA: TGTGCCAGCAGCTCTACCCGTACCAGCGGGGGGGCAGCGGATACGCAGTATTTT; CDR3 protein: CASSSTRTSGGAADTQYF
V gene: TRBV6-1; clone size: once; J gene: TRBJ2-7; D gene: -; CDR3 DNA: TGTGCCAGCAGCGACCCTTACAGGGTTGTGCAGTACTTC; CDR3 protein: CASSDPYRVVQYF
V gene: TRBV10-3; clone size: few; J gene: TRBJ2-3; D gene: TRBD2; CDR3 DNA: TGTGCCATCAGTGAGGAGCGGGCGGGAGACCGAGAAGATACGCAGTATTTT; CDR3 protein: CAISEERAGDREDTQYF
V gene: TRBV5-1; clone size: -; J gene: TRBJ1-3; D gene: -; CDR3 DNA: TGCGCCAGCAGCTTAGACAGCTCTGGAAACACCATATATTTT; CDR3 protein: CASSLDSSGNTIYF
V gene: TRBV7-2; clone size: once; J gene: TRBJ2-5; D gene: -; CDR3 DNA: TGTGCCAGCAGCTTAGTTACCGGGGAAGAGACCCAGTACTTC; CDR3 protein: CASSLVTGEETQYF
V gene: TRBV4-1; clone size: -; J gene: TRBJ2-5; D gene: TRBD2; CDR3 DNA: TGCGCCAGCAGCCCGACTAGCCGTTACCAAGAGACCCAGTACTTC; CDR3 protein: CASSPTSRYQETQYF
V gene: TRBV6-6; clone size: -; J gene: TRBJ2-3; D gene: -; CDR3 DNA: TGTGCCAGCAGTGCCCTCGCTAGCATGGATACGCAGTATTTT; CDR3 protein: CASSALASMDTQYF
V gene: TRBV7-9; clone size: -; J gene: TRBJ2-3; D gene: TRBD2; CDR3 DNA: TGTGCCAGCAGCCCACCTCCTCAATCTAGCGGGGGGGCCACAGATACGCAGTATTTT; CDR3 protein: CASSPPPQSSGGATDTQYF
V gene: TRBV4-2; clone size: -; J gene: TRBJ2-3; D gene: -; CDR3 DNA: TGTGCCAGCAGCCCCCTGGGGGGAAGCACAGATACGCAGTATTTT; CDR3 protein: CASSPLGGSTDTQYF
V gene: TRBV7-2; clone size: -; J gene: TRBJ1-5; D gene: -; CDR3 DNA: TGTGCCAGCAACGATGGAGGGGTGAATCAGCCCCAGCATTTT; CDR3 protein: CASNDGGVNQPQHF
V gene: TRBV2; clone size: -; J gene: TRBJ2-5; D gene: -; CDR3 DNA: TGTGCCAGCGAGGGTCTCGCGGGCCCCAAAGAGACCCAGTACTTC; CDR3 protein: CASEGLAGPKETQYF
V gene: TRBV4-1; clone size: -; J gene: TRBJ2-6; D gene: -; CDR3 DNA: TGCGCCAGCAGCCAAGGACCGGGTGGTTCTGGGGCCAACGTCCTGACTTTC; CDR3 protein: CASSQGPGGSGANVLTF
V gene: TRBV9; clone size: -; J gene: TRBJ2-1; D gene: -; CDR3 DNA: TGTGCCAGCAGCGTAGGCCAGGGCCCCTACAATGAGCAGTTCTTC; CDR3 protein: CASSVGQGPYNEQFF
V gene: TRBV2; clone size: -; J gene: TRBJ2-5; D gene: TRBD2; CDR3 DNA: TGTGCCAGCAGCTTCGGACTAGCGGAAGAGACCCAGTACTTC; CDR3 protein: CASSFGLAEETQYF
V gene: TRBV9; clone size: -; J gene: TRBJ2-3; D gene: TRBD2; CDR3 DNA: TGTGCCAGCAGCTTTGGACTAGCCAGCACAGATACGCAGTATTTT; CDR3 protein: CASSFGLASTDTQYF
V gene: TRBV14; clone size: -; J gene: TRBJ2-2; D gene: TRBD1; CDR3 DNA: TGTGCCAGCAGCCAAGGTCCGGCCTGGACAGGGGGGGACACCGGGGAGCTGTTTTTT; CDR3 protein: CASSQGPAWTGGDTGELFF
V gene: TRBV6-5; clone size: -; J gene: TRBJ1-1; D gene: -; CDR3 DNA: TGTGCCAGCACCTCCCGTGGTGGAGCCAAAGCTTTCTTT; CDR3 protein: CASTSRGGAKAFF
V gene: TRBV5-1; clone size: -; J gene: TRBJ2-2; D gene: -; CDR3 DNA: TGCGCCAGCAGCTTGTTGGGCCCGCCGAACACCGGGGAGCTGTTTTTT; CDR3 protein: CASSLLGPPNTGELFF
V gene: TRBV7-2; clone size: -; J gene: TRBJ2-5; D gene: TRBD1; CDR3 DNA: TGTGCCAGCAGCTTAGTGGGACAGGGGTGGGAGACCCAGTACTTC; CDR3 protein: CASSLVGQGWETQYF
V gene: TRBV28; clone size: -; J gene: TRBJ1-2; D gene: -; CDR3 DNA: TGTGCCAGCAGTTCGACAGCAAACTATGGCTACACCTTC; CDR3 protein: CASSSTANYGYTF
V gene: TRBV18; clone size: -; J gene: TRBJ2-1; D gene: TRBD1; CDR3 DNA: TGTGCCAGCTCACCTTCTACTGACAGGGGGGATGAGCAGTTCTTC; CDR3 protein: CASSPSTDRGDEQFF
V gene: TRBV5-1; clone size: -; J gene: TRBJ2-5; D gene: -; CDR3 DNA: TGCGCCAGCAGCTATAGTCAAGAGACCCAGTACTTC; CDR3 protein: CASSYSQETQYF